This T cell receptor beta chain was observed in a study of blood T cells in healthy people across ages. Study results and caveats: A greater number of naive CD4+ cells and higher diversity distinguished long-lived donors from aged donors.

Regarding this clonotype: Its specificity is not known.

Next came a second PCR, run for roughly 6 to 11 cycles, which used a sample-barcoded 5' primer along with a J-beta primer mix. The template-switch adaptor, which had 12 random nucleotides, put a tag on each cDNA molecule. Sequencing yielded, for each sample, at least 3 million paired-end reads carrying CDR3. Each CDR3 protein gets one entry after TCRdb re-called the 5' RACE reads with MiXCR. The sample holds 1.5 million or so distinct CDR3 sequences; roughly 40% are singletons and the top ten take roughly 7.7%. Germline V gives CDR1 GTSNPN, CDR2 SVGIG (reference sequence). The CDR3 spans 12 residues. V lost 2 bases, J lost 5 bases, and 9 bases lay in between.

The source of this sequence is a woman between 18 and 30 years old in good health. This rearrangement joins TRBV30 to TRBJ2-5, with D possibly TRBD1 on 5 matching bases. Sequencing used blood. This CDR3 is CAWSTGQETQYF. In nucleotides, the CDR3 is TGTGCCTGGAGTACAGGTCAGGAGACCCAGTACTTC.